A single sample gave rise to the 8 T cell receptor beta chains below, sequenced in a study of CXCR3-negative and CXCR3-positive naive CD8 T cells. Study results and limitations: TRB CDR3s of CXCR3-positive naive cells were more hydrophobic than those of CXCR3-negative naive cells.

These TCRs are of unknown antigen specificity. The authors made the TRB cDNA libraries by 5' RACE using UMI labels. TCRdb reanalyzed the 5' RACE reads, giving one entry per CDR3 protein sequence and no DNA. This table lists fewer than 6,500 distinct CDR3 sequences. The specimen sequenced was naive CXCR3+ CD8+ T cells from blood. Documented subset: CD45RO-CCR7+CD27+CD95- naive CD8+ T cells expressing CXCR3 (TNR3+). These receptors were taken from a human donor in good health. Some clones in this sample may be carry-over from other donors' samples.

The rearrangement joins TRBV27 to TRBJ2-7; TCRdb picks TRBD1, but there is no DNA to check that call. The CDR3 is 14 amino acids. CDR1 and CDR2 from the germline V gene are MNHEY and SMNVEV (reference sequence). The CDR3 spells CASSPTGMSYEQYF.

The chain links TRBV15 to TRBJ2-1; TCRdb picks TRBD2, but there is no DNA to check that call. This CDR3 comprises 16 residues. The germline V gene encodes CDR1 LNHNV and CDR2 YYDKDF (reference sequence). This chain's CDR3 is CATSRDLAGIYNEQFF.

The rearrangement uses TRBV3-1 and TRBJ1-1; TCRdb lists TRBD1, though no DNA is available to test this call. Germline CDR1 LGHDT, CDR2 YNNKEL (reference sequence). The CDR3 has 12 residues. The CDR3: CASRMGGFEAFF.

This clonotype is classed as medium-sized by frequency. The chain combines TRBV20-1 with TRBJ2-2; TCRdb gives TRBD1 as the D gene, but with no DNA this cannot be confirmed. Germline lookup yields CDR1 DFQATT and CDR2 SNEGSKA (reference sequence). This CDR3 is built from 14 residues. The CDR3 spells CSASSAGATGELFF.

This clonotype counts as medium-sized by frequency. The gene calls are TRBV9 and TRBJ2-1; TCRdb returns TRBD2, unconfirmable since there is no DNA. Germline V gives CDR1 SGDLS, CDR2 YYNGEE. The CDR3 contains 15 residues. The CDR3 is CASSVGLAGSDEQFF.

Its frequency marks this clonotype as medium-sized. The rearrangement uses TRBV29-1 and TRBJ2-7; TCRdb returns TRBD1, unconfirmable since there is no DNA. Germline loops: CDR1 SQVTM, CDR2 ANQGSEA. The length of the CDR3 is 13 residues. The CDR3 region is CSVEFRGRYEQYF.

Here the CDR3 reads CASSLPGTYEQYF. The chain is built from TRBV7-9 and TRBJ2-7; TCRdb outputs TRBD1, but without DNA this stays unchecked. Germline loops: CDR1 SEHNR, CDR2 FQNEAQ (reference sequence). The CDR3 consists of 13 residues.

This chain joins TRBV15 and TRBJ2-7; lacking DNA, the TRBD1 call made by TCRdb goes unchecked. The CDR3 length is 16 residues. The V gene's germline CDR1 is LNHNV and CDR2 YYDKDF (reference sequence). CDR3 sequence reads: CSTRQHPREEGDEQYF.